The next 27 T cell receptor beta chains were all read from a single sample in a study of blood T cell repertoires in COVID-19. The method was immunoSEQ multiplex PCR; TCRdb's version includes in-frame clones alone and lacks a portion of them. The data show roughly 80,000 clones, around nine tenths seen once. Sequenced: peripheral blood. Every receptor here comes from a woman older than 75 with active or convalescent COVID-19.

The rearrangement uses TRBV7-9 and TRBJ1-3; 10 bases align to TRBD1. Trimming at V came to 6 bases and at J to 0 bases, leaving 5 bases not matched to a gene. This CDR3 region has 16 residues. Germline V gene data show CDR1 as SEHNR and CDR2 as FQNEAQ (reference sequence). DNA of the CDR3: TGTGCCAGCAGAGGGACAGGGGCCACCTCTGGAAACACCATATATTTT. As protein: CASRGTGATSGNTIYF.

The chain links TRBV7-2 to TRBJ2-3, with 9 positions matching TRBD2. Trimming at V came to 4 bases and at J to 1 base, leaving 6 bases not matched to a gene. Looked up from germline, CDR1 is SGHTA and CDR2 is FQGNSA. This CDR3 is built from 16 residues. The CDR3, as DNA: TGTGCCAGCAGCTCGATGGAGCGGGGGGGCACAGATACGCAGTATTTT. Translation gives CASSSMERGGTDTQYF.

This clone was detected once. In DNA form, the CDR3 reads TGTGCCAGCCAAGGGGACAGGACTGGCTACACCTTC. It is translated as CASQGDRTGYTF. This chain connects TRBV2 to TRBJ1-2; 8 bases line up with TRBD1. The V segment lost 8 bases and the J segment 7 bases; nucleotides outside the gene matches: 6. From germline, CDR1 is SNHLY and CDR2 FYNNEI. The CDR3 consists of 12 residues.

This sequence joins TRBV30 and TRBJ2-5; tentatively, D is TRBD2 (5 bases). Between the trimmed V and J ends, which lost 1 base and 1 base, there was a span of 7 bases. Looked up from germline, CDR1 is GTSNPN and CDR2 is SVGIG (reference sequence). This CDR3 spans 13 amino acids. The CDR3 DNA follows: TGTGCCTGGAGTGGGGCGGGCCAAGAGACCCAGTACTTC. The encoded protein is CAWSGAGQETQYF. Complete variable domain (other parts from reference TRBV30 and TRBJ2-5): SQTIHQWPATLVQPVGSPLSLECTVEGTSNPNLYWYRQAAGRGLQLLFYSVGIGQISSEVPQNLSASRPQDRQFILSSKKLLLSDSGFYLCAWSGAGQETQYFGPGTRLLVL.

This clone was detected a few times. V usage is TRBV6-5 and J usage is TRBJ2-1, with D maybe TRBD2 (5 bases). This CDR3 has 14 residues. The germline V and J ends were trimmed by 7 bases and 9 bases, with 19 bases remaining between them. CDR1 is MNHEY and CDR2 is SVGAGI in the germline V gene. The CDR3 is CASKDSHLKREQFF. Here the CDR3 DNA reads TGTGCCAGCAAGGACTCCCATCTAAAACGTGAGCAGTTCTTC.

This clone turned up a few times. The chain uses TRBV6-1 and TRBJ2-4, with 9 bases matching TRBD1. The V gene's germline CDR1 is MNHNS and CDR2 SASEGT. The CDR3 consists of 16 residues. The V segment lost 2 bases and the J segment 2 bases; nucleotides outside the gene matches: 4. CDR3 protein: CASSERTGAPKNIQYF. Here the CDR3 DNA reads TGTGCCAGCAGTGAACGGACAGGGGCTCCCAAAAACATTCAGTACTTC.

Written as DNA, the CDR3 is TGTGCCAGCAGTTACGCGACAGGGGGCTCCATATACGAGCAGTACTTC. Its protein is CASSYATGGSIYEQYF. The chain is built from TRBV6-2 or TRBV6-3 and TRBJ2-7, with 10 bases matching TRBD1. Per the germline V gene, CDR1 is MNHEY and CDR2 is SVGEGT. The CDR3 has 16 residues. V was clipped by 2 bases and J by 4 bases; unmatched bases: 8.

This chain links TRBV7-2 with TRBJ2-3; 7 bases agree with TRBD1. Germline CDR1 reads SGHTA; CDR2 reads FQGNSA. V shed 5 bases, J shed 5 bases, and the junction held 13 bases outside the gene matches. The CDR3 length is 16 residues. This CDR3 is CASSPPGTARKDTQYF. The DNA for the CDR3 is TGTGCCAGCAGCCCACCCGGGACAGCTCGTAAAGATACGCAGTATTTT.

The chain has TRBV28 and TRBJ1-3; a possible D gene is TRBD1 (5 bases). This CDR3 has 15 residues. Deletions cut 6 bases from V and 3 bases from J, with 15 bases between. Germline-derived CDR1 and CDR2 are MDHEN and SYDVKM. The CDR3 sequence is CASSRGGYFGNTIYF. The DNA for the CDR3 is TGTGCCAGCAGCCGCGGGGGGTACTTTGGAAACACCATATATTTT.

The chain carries TRBV15 and TRBJ2-7; D might be TRBD1 (6 bases). The CDR3 is made up of 15 amino acids. The V end lost 0 bases, the J end lost 2 bases, and 11 bases lay between the germline ends. Germline-derived CDR1 and CDR2 are LNHNV and YYDKDF (reference sequence). The CDR3 loop reads CATSREGRGTYEQYF. The CDR3 DNA reads as TGTGCCACCAGCAGAGAGGGCAGGGGCACCTACGAGCAGTACTTC.

The gene calls are TRBV5-6 and TRBJ2-5; TRBD2 aligns across 15 bases. The CDR3 consists of 15 residues. The germline gives CDR1 SGHDT, CDR2 YYEEEE. With V trimmed by 4 bases and J by 5 bases, 3 bases remained unmatched. CDR3 DNA: TGTGCCAGCAGCAGGGGACTAGCGGGGGGTGAGACCCAGTACTTC. Amino acid sequence: CASSRGLAGGETQYF. The full variable domain, in which reference TRBV5-6 and TRBJ2-5 provide the parts outside the CDR3, is DAGVTQSPTHLIKTRGQQVTLRCSPKSGHDTVSWYQQALGQGPQFIFQYYEEEERQRGNFPDRFSGHQFPNYSSELNVNALLLGDSALYLCASSRGLAGGETQYFGPGTRLLVL.

The chain employs TRBV6-6 and TRBJ2-3; 10 bases line up with TRBD2. V trimming: 2 bases; J trimming: 10 bases; junction bases outside the gene matches: 6. Germline CDR1 is MNHNY and CDR2 is SVGAGI (reference sequence). This CDR3 region has 14 residues. Here the CDR3 reads CASSYRGTSEAQYF. DNA of the CDR3: TGTGCCAGCAGTTACCGAGGGACTAGCGAGGCGCAGTATTTT.

The chain is built from TRBV27 and TRBJ1-6; 8 nucleotides agree with TRBD1. CDR1 and CDR2 from the germline V gene are MNHEY and SMNVEV (reference sequence). The CDR3 spans 19 residues. V shed 3 bases, J shed 6 bases, and the junction held 16 bases outside the gene matches. The CDR3: CASSLARGRRDRGNSPLHF. CDR3 coding DNA: TGTGCCAGCAGTTTGGCCCGCGGGAGACGAGACAGGGGTAATTCACCCCTCCACTTT.

The CDR3 reads CASSPDRGGQPQHF. The DNA of the CDR3 is TGTGCCAGCAGCCCCGACAGGGGAGGTCAGCCCCAGCATTTT. The V call is TRBV7-2, the J call TRBJ1-5, with 8 bases identical to TRBD1. Trimming removed 5 bases from V and 6 bases from J; junction bases left unmatched: 6. Germline CDR1 SGHTA, CDR2 FQGNSA. The CDR3 consists of 14 residues.

V is TRBV28 and J is TRBJ2-7; 8 positions match TRBD2. CDR1 and CDR2 from the germline V gene are MDHEN and SYDVKM. V was pared by 7 bases and J by 2 bases, with 7 bases of the junction left unmatched. The CDR3 has 14 residues. Here the CDR3 reads CASTRRGVTYEQYF. In DNA form, the CDR3 reads TGTGCCAGCACGAGGCGGGGGGTCACCTACGAGCAGTACTTC.

This chain connects TRBV6-5 to TRBJ2-2, with D hard to call. Germline V gene data show CDR1 as MNHEY and CDR2 as SVGAGI. The ends were cut back, 0 bases at V and 3 bases at J, with 11 bases in the middle. The CDR3 is 16 amino acids. CDR3 protein: CASSYSVGLDTGELFF. The CDR3 DNA reads as TGTGCCAGCAGTTACTCGGTCGGTCTGGACACCGGGGAGCTGTTTTTT.

This clone was seen once. The chain recombines TRBV7-6 with TRBJ2-7; D is uncertain. V lost 5 bases to trimming and J lost 4 bases, with 12 bases between them. The CDR3 extends over 13 amino acids. In germline, CDR1 is SGHVS, CDR2 FNYEAQ. The CDR3 here is CASSPYSTYEQYF. DNA for the CDR3: TGTGCCAGCAGCCCCTATAGCACGTACGAGCAGTACTTC.

The V and J genes are TRBV27 and TRBJ2-7; 11 bases map to TRBD1. With V trimmed by 5 bases and J by 3 bases, 6 bases remained unmatched. This CDR3 has 15 amino acids. CDR1 is MNHEY and CDR2 is SMNVEV in the germline V gene (reference sequence). CDR3 in DNA: TGTGCCAGCAGTGCCTGGACAGGGGGCATCTACGAGCAGTACTTC. Translating it yields CASSAWTGGIYEQYF.

The rearrangement joins TRBV27 to TRBJ1-5; D perhaps matches TRBD1 (5 bases). Germline CDR1 MNHEY, CDR2 SMNVEV (reference sequence). This CDR3 is built from 15 residues. V was trimmed by 4 bases and J by 2 bases, leaving 12 bases between them. This CDR3 reads CASSSLGTGNQPQHF. The CDR3 region has the DNA TGTGCCAGCAGTTCCCTCGGGACTGGCAATCAGCCCCAGCATTTT.

This clone has just a few counts. This chain uses TRBV29-1 with TRBJ2-5, with 9 positions matching TRBD2. Per germline, CDR1 SQVTM and CDR2 ANQGSEA. This CDR3 has 12 amino acids. V shed 4 bases and J 5 bases; nucleotides not matched to a gene: 2. In DNA form, the CDR3 reads TGCAGCGTTGTAGCGGGAGATGAGACCCAGTACTTC. It encodes CSVVAGDETQYF. Drawing the rest from reference TRBV29-1 and TRBJ2-5, the complete variable domain is SAVISQKPSRDICQRGTSLTIQCQVDSQVTMMFWYRQQPGQSLTLIATANQGSEATYESGFVIDKFPISRPNLTFSTLTVSNMSPEDSSIYLCSVVAGDETQYFGPGTRLLVL.

The chain joins TRBV5-6 to TRBJ2-1; 13 bases are shared with TRBD2. The J segment lost 8 bases and the V segment lost 0 bases, leaving 5 bases of the junction unmatched. The CDR3 sequence is 16 residues long. Germline CDR1 reads SGHDT; CDR2 reads YYEEEE. The CDR3 protein is CASSLELAGGLDEQFF. CDR3 in DNA: TGTGCCAGCAGCTTGGAACTAGCGGGAGGGCTCGATGAGCAGTTCTTC.

V usage is TRBV20-1 and J usage is TRBJ2-3; TRBD2 matches at 9 bases. The length of the CDR3 is 17 residues. Germline V CDR1 and CDR2: DFQATT, SNEGSKA (reference sequence). V was pared by 3 bases and J by 3 bases, with 13 bases of the junction left unmatched. The chain's CDR3 is CSASIAGGFVGTDTQYF. In DNA, the CDR3 is TGCAGTGCTAGTATCGCGGGGGGGTTCGTCGGAACAGATACGCAGTATTTT.

This chain connects TRBV7-2 to TRBJ2-5; TRBD2 is a possible D gene (6 bases). The length of the CDR3 is 18 residues. Germline CDR1 SGHTA, CDR2 FQGNSA. The V gene lost 2 bases and the J gene lost 7 bases, with 26 bases spanning the gap. The CDR3 coding sequence is TGTGCCAGCAGCTTATTGGAGGGAGCCCCCAGGCCCCGGTCGACCCAGTACTTC. Protein: CASSLLEGAPRPRSTQYF.

This chain links TRBV7-9 with TRBJ1-2; D remains ambiguous. The CDR3 contains 13 residues. Germline values: CDR1 SEHNR, CDR2 FQNEAQ (reference sequence). V was trimmed by 2 bases and J by 8 bases, leaving 12 bases between them. The chain's CDR3 is CASSLNEVRGYTF. The CDR3 DNA sequence: TGTGCCAGCAGCTTAAACGAGGTTCGGGGCTACACCTTC.

Here the CDR3 DNA reads TGTGCCACCAGCAGAGACACACAGGCGTACACTGAAGCTTTCTTT. Its translation: CATSRDTQAYTEAFF. The V and J genes are TRBV15 and TRBJ1-1, with D perhaps matching TRBD1 (5 bases). This CDR3 has 15 residues. Germline V lookup: CDR1 LNHNV, CDR2 YYDKDF (reference sequence). V was pared by 0 bases and J by 3 bases, with 11 bases between.

This chain's CDR3 is CASSMGQGGGNLAKNIQYF. The CDR3 region has the DNA TGTGCCAGTAGTATGGGGCAGGGAGGGGGAAACCTAGCCAAAAACATTCAGTACTTC. The chain recombines TRBV19 with TRBJ2-4, with D perhaps matching TRBD2 (7 bases). CDR3 length equals 19 residues. V dropped 3 bases and J dropped 0 bases, with 21 bases sitting between them. Per germline, CDR1 LNHDA and CDR2 SQIVND (reference sequence).

The chain recombines TRBV9 with TRBJ1-2, with 9 bases fitting TRBD1. The CDR3 runs 18 residues. Germline CDR1 and CDR2: SGDLS and YYNGEE. The ends lost 4 bases at V and 1 base at J; junction bases unmatched: 14. CDR3 residues: CASSNPRTGDVDNYGYTF. CDR3 in DNA: TGTGCCAGCAGCAACCCAAGGACAGGGGATGTGGATAACTATGGCTACACCTTC.